The clone carrying this T cell receptor (beta chain) was detected a few times. TCRdb re-analysed the 5' RACE reads in MiXCR, keeping a single row per CDR3 protein. The table shows 690,000 or so distinct CDR3 sequences, with 8.5% to 9% occurring only once. This entry is derived from a study of identical twins. The CDR3 length is 12 residues. The trim removed 1 base at V and 14 bases at J, leaving 5 bases unmatched. Germline V gene data show CDR1 as LGHNA and CDR2 as YSLEER. The sample also formed part of further work on yellow fever vaccine responses in identical twins. That paper states: Twins showed a vaccine T cell response that reportedly seemed partly convergent, partly personalized.

The clonotype originates from a woman aged 18 to 35 in good health. This chain uses TRBV4-3 with TRBJ2-1; 7 bases are shared with TRBD2. The sample consisted of PBMCs. CDR3 nucleotide sequence: TGCGCCAGCAGCCAAGTGGACGGGAGGAAGTTCTTC. It codes for CASSQVDGRKFF.